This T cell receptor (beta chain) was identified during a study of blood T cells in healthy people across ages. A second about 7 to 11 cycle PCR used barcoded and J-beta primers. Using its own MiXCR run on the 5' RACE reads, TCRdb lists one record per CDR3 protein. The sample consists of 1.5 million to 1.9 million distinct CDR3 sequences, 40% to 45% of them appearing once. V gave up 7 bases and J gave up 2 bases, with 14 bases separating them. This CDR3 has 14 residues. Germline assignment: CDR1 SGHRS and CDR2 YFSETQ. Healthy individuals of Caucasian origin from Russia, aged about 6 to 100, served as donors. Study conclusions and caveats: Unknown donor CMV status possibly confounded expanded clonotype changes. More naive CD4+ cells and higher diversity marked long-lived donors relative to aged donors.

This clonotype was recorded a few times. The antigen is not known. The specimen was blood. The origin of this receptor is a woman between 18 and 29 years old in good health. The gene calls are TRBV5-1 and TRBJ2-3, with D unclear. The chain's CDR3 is CASHLAWDTDTQYF. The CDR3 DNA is TGCGCCAGCCACTTGGCGTGGGACACAGATACGCAGTATTTT.